The clone carrying this T cell receptor (beta chain) was counted a single time. Its antigen remains unidentified. Germline loops: CDR1 MNHEY, CDR2 SVGAGI. V shed 5 bases and J shed 4 bases, with 16 bases lying between them. The CDR3 is 15 amino acids. The sample is drawn from a study of shared clonotypes between healthy human individuals. At the level of the study: CD4 naive cells filled three plates per donor, CD4 memory three, CD8 naive two and CD8 memory one. The study's findings and limits: Generally, naive subsets (rather than memory subsets) showed larger estimated richness. Sampling included only blood; tissue repertoires likely differ.

Naive CD8 isolation took CD45RO-negative cells positively selected for CCR7 and excluded terminally differentiated effector memory CD45RA+ cells. Donors comprised only Caucasian adults living in Nashville, Tennessee. Produced via immunoSEQ multiplex PCR; TCRdb's table is partial and in-frame only. The sample holds 760,000 or so clones; around 96% are singletons and the top ten take about 0.22%. The source material was naive CD8+ T cells sorted from blood. The J gene is TRBJ2-3, the V gene TRBV6-5, with D maybe TRBD1 (6 bases). This TCR derives from a man in his thirties or forties in good health. CDR3 sequence reads: CASSATGLGPDTQYF. In DNA, the CDR3 is TGTGCCAGCAGTGCGACAGGTCTCGGTCCAGATACGCAGTATTTT.